The 19 T cell receptor beta chains below were found in one sample sequenced in a study of T-cell reconstitution after alpha-beta-depleted transplantation in children. Library preparation (for TCRbeta) was performed with unique molecular identifiers. TCRdb reprocessed the PCR reads via MiXCR and lists one record per CDR3 protein. The sample yields hundreds of thousands of distinct CDR3 sequences, roughly a tenth seen once. Sequences were derived from PBMCs from the stem cell graft donor, sampled from the stem cell graft. The source of these receptors is a human donor who donated a stem cell graft to a child with acute myeloid leukemia.

The chain carries TRBV5-1 and TRBJ2-7; 7 positions agree with TRBD2. Looked up from germline, CDR1 is SGHRS and CDR2 is YFSETQ. The CDR3 is made up of 15 amino acids. V trimming: 4 bases; J trimming: 3 bases; junction bases outside the gene matches: 10. DNA for the CDR3: TGCGCCAGCAGCGGGGACCCTAGCGGAGACTACGAGCAGTACTTC. It is translated as CASSGDPSGDYEQYF. Combining the CDR3 with reference TRBV5-1 and TRBJ2-7 gives the whole variable domain KAGVTQTPRYLIKTRGQQVTLSCSPISGHRSVSWYQQTPGQGLQFLFEYFSETQRNKGNFPGRFSGRQFSNSRSEMNVSTLELGDSALYLCASSGDPSGDYEQYFGPGTRLTVT.

Ten or more counts support this clonotype. The chain uses TRBV24-1 and TRBJ2-5, with D hard to call. Trimming took 0 bases from V and 1 from J, leaving 2 bases between them. CDR3 size: 13 residues. Germline V lookup: CDR1 KGHDR, CDR2 SFDVKD. The CDR3 region is CATSDLPQETQYF. The CDR3 nucleotides read TGTGCCACCAGTGATTTGCCCCAAGAGACCCAGTACTTC.

The J gene is TRBJ1-1, the V gene TRBV20-1, with D unresolved. CDR1 is DFQATT and CDR2 is SNEGSKA in the germline V gene (reference sequence). The CDR3 runs to 16 residues. The V and J ends lost 0 bases and 4 bases respectively, with 18 bases between them. This CDR3 is CSARDLLRELGTEAFF. For the CDR3, the DNA is TGCAGTGCTAGAGATCTTTTGAGGGAGTTGGGCACTGAAGCTTTCTTT.

The genes are TRBV20-1 and TRBJ2-6; 8 positions agree with TRBD2. Germline CDR1 reads DFQATT; CDR2 reads SNEGSKA (reference sequence). The V gene end was trimmed by 0 bases and the J gene end by 2 bases; junction bases not matched to a gene: 12. This CDR3 has 19 residues. CDR3 in amino acids: CSARDAAEAGATGANVLTF. The CDR3, as DNA: TGCAGTGCTAGAGATGCTGCGGAAGCGGGAGCTACTGGGGCCAACGTCCTGACTTTC.

This clonotype was detected many times. The rearrangement joins TRBV4-3 to TRBJ2-3; D not certain. The V gene's germline CDR1 is LGHNA and CDR2 YSLEER. The V gene lost 3 bases and the J gene lost 2 bases, with 12 bases spanning the gap. CDR3 length: 15 amino acids. CDR3 nucleotides: TGCGCCAGCAGCCACGAGTTGACCGTCACAGATACGCAGTATTTT. As protein: CASSHELTVTDTQYF.

J is TRBJ2-7 and V is TRBV5-1, with TRBD2 matching 10 bases. The CDR3 is 17 amino acids. Germline CDR1 and CDR2: SGHRS and YFSETQ. The V gene end was trimmed by 0 bases and the J gene end by 2 bases; junction bases not matched to a gene: 8. CDR3 region: CASSLGASGSYAYEQYF. The DNA for the CDR3 is TGCGCCAGCAGCTTGGGGGCTAGCGGGAGTTACGCCTACGAGCAGTACTTC.

This clonotype was observed a handful of times. The CDR3 DNA follows: TGCGCCAGCAGCTTCGGAGGGGGGGCCTACAATGAGCAGTTCTTC. Translated, it gives CASSFGGGAYNEQFF. The V call is TRBV5-1, the J call TRBJ2-1; tentative D call: TRBD2 (7 bases). The CDR3 has 15 amino acids. Trimming removed 2 bases from V and 2 bases from J, with 11 bases in between. Germline lookup yields CDR1 SGHRS and CDR2 YFSETQ.

This clonotype was recorded at least ten times. CDR3 protein: CASSSWGGAGNEQFF. The CDR3 DNA sequence: TGTGCCAGCAGTTCCTGGGGGGGAGCGGGCAATGAGCAGTTCTTC. The chain recombines TRBV27 with TRBJ2-1, with 7 bases identical to TRBD2. Unmatched junction bases numbered 9, after V lost 4 bases and J lost 6 bases. CDR1 is MNHEY and CDR2 is SMNVEV in the germline V gene (reference sequence). The CDR3 has 15 amino acids.

The chain combines TRBV2 with TRBJ1-3, with no clear D. The germline V gene has CDR1 SNHLY and CDR2 FYNNEI. Trimming left V 6 bases short and J 0 bases short, with 15 bases between. This CDR3 is 16 amino acids long. CDR3 protein: CASRPKGILSGNTIYF. The CDR3 DNA reads TGTGCCAGCAGACCGAAAGGCATCCTCTCTGGAAACACCATATATTTT.

This clonotype was detected ten times or more. The chain uses TRBV7-2 and TRBJ2-1; unclear D gene. Trimming pared 3 bases from V and 1 base from J, leaving 10 bases between. The CDR3 has 15 amino acids. Germline V CDR1 and CDR2: SGHTA, FQGNSA. The CDR3 DNA is TGTGCCAGCAGCTTGTTAAGAAGGTCCTACAATGAGCAGTTCTTC. Its protein product is CASSLLRRSYNEQFF.

This clonotype has ten or more counts. The V call is TRBV6-1, the J call TRBJ2-7; 11 positions agree with TRBD1. The junction had 4 bases not matched to a gene; V was cut back by 6 bases and J by 3 bases. The CDR3 loop spans 14 amino acids. Germline values: CDR1 MNHNS, CDR2 SASEGT. The CDR3 is CASSWTGGNYEQYF. DNA for the CDR3: TGTGCCAGCAGCTGGACAGGGGGCAACTACGAGCAGTACTTC.

The genes are TRBV29-1 and TRBJ2-3; 11 bases fit TRBD2. V lost 1 base to trimming and J lost 2 bases; unmatched junction nucleotides: 5. Germline assignment: CDR1 SQVTM and CDR2 ANQGSEA. The CDR3 runs 16 residues. The CDR3 protein is CSVEGLAGSPTDTQYF. In nucleotides, the CDR3 is TGCAGCGTTGAAGGACTAGCGGGGAGTCCCACAGATACGCAGTATTTT.

The rearrangement joins TRBV7-9 to TRBJ2-5; no definite D call. This CDR3 contains 14 residues. Germline V gene lookup returns CDR1 SEHNR and CDR2 FQNEAQ (reference sequence). The ends were cut back, 4 bases at V and 3 bases at J, with 12 bases in the middle. In nucleotides, the CDR3 is TGTGCCAGCAGCTCAGGAGACGGAAAAGAGACCCAGTACTTC. As protein: CASSSGDGKETQYF.

The chain employs TRBV9 and TRBJ2-1; D might be TRBD2 (6 bases). The germline V gene encodes CDR1 SGDLS and CDR2 YYNGEE. The CDR3 has 13 amino acids. V lost 0 bases, J lost 12 bases, and 13 bases lay in between. CDR3 nucleotide sequence: TGTGCCAGCAGCGTAGAGTGGAGGGATAGGCAGTTCTTC. Its protein product is CASSVEWRDRQFF.

This clonotype was counted a few times. The CDR3 loop reads CSVEATGGELFF. The CDR3 coding sequence is TGCAGCGTTGAAGCTACGGGCGGGGAGCTGTTTTTT. The chain joins TRBV29-1 to TRBJ2-2; unclear D gene. The germline V gene has CDR1 SQVTM and CDR2 ANQGSEA. The V end was cut by 1 base, the J end by 7 bases, with 7 bases between. The CDR3 has 12 amino acids.

As DNA, the CDR3 is TGTGCCAGCCTGGGGGGAGGGCAAGGCGGGGAGCTGTTTTTT. Its translation: CASLGGGQGGELFF. The chain is built from TRBV12-3 or TRBV12-4 and TRBJ2-2; 7 bases align to TRBD2. The length of the CDR3 is 14 residues. V shed 8 bases and J 7 bases; nucleotides not matched to a gene: 10.

This clonotype was seen many times. The V gene is TRBV14, the J gene TRBJ2-1; possibly TRBD2 for D (5 bases). The germline V gene has CDR1 SGHDN and CDR2 FVKESK. CDR3 length equals 14 residues. V lost 5 bases and J lost 8, with 16 bases in between. The CDR3 DNA reads TGTGCCAGCAGCAGTTACCTAGCAGTCGATGAGCAGTTCTTC. Translation gives CASSSYLAVDEQFF.

This sequence joins TRBV6-2 or TRBV6-3 and TRBJ2-1; 10 bases align to TRBD2. Germline V lookup: CDR1 MNHEY, CDR2 SVGEGT. CDR3 length: 15 residues. J gave up 9 bases and V 6 bases, and 11 bases lay outside the gene matches. Written as DNA, the CDR3 is TGTGCCAGCAGCGCCGTCGCTAGCGGGAGCGTTGAGCAGTTCTTC. It encodes CASSAVASGSVEQFF.

The genes are TRBV7-3 and TRBJ2-3; possibly TRBD2 for D (5 bases). Deletions cut 5 bases from V and 1 base from J, with 10 bases between. CDR1 is SGHTA, CDR2 FQGTGA, per germline. The CDR3 spans 14 residues. The CDR3 DNA sequence: TGTGCCAGCAGCGATACTAGTCGCACAGATACGCAGTATTTT. This encodes CASSDTSRTDTQYF. The whole variable domain, remainder taken from reference TRBV7-3 and TRBJ2-3, is GAGVSQTPSNKVTEKGKYVELRCDPISGHTALYWYRQSLGQGPEFLIYFQGTGAADDSGLPNDRFFAVRPEGSVSTLKIQRTERGDSAVYLCASSDTSRTDTQYFGPGTRLTVL.